Presented here are 31 T cell receptor beta chains from one specimen sequenced in a study of post-analysis software for immune sequencing data. Unique molecular identifiers were present in the TCR beta cDNA libraries. TCRdb used MiXCR to reprocess the PCR reads, holding one entry per CDR3 protein. The profile covers 650,000 to 850,000 distinct CDR3 sequences, with approximately 53% appearing a single time and 4.6% taken by the ten largest. Study-wide results and caveats: Controls showed lower frequencies than patients for four to six TRBV segments, and TRBV5-6, TRBV5-1 and TRBV20-1 were among these.

These receptors have no identified antigens. Material: blood. The receptors derive from a girl aged 10 to 17 with multiple sclerosis.

This chain links TRBV7-2 with TRBJ2-5, with D perhaps TRBD2 (6 bases). Looked up from germline, CDR1 is SGHTA and CDR2 is FQGNSA. The CDR3 is 15 amino acids. V lost 5 bases to trimming and J lost 3 bases, with 16 bases between them. The CDR3 region is CASSVSWGEEETQYF. CDR3 DNA: TGTGCCAGCAGCGTATCCTGGGGGGAAGAAGAGACCCAGTACTTC.

V gene TRBV5-6 combines with J gene TRBJ2-5, with D possibly matching TRBD1 (6 bases). The germline V and J ends were trimmed by 0 bases and 2 bases, with 11 bases remaining between them. This CDR3 has 15 amino acids. Germline lookup yields CDR1 SGHDT and CDR2 YYEEEE. The CDR3 here is CASSLGGTLQETQYF. CDR3 bases: TGTGCCAGCAGCTTGGGAGGGACACTACAAGAGACCCAGTACTTC.

The V call is TRBV6-6, the J call TRBJ1-1, with TRBD1 matching 10 bases. The CDR3 contains 14 residues. The germline V gene has CDR1 MNHNY and CDR2 SVGAGI (reference sequence). Losses at the gene ends were 5 bases for V and 5 bases for J; bases not matched to a gene: 5. CDR3 amino acids: CASSIWDRGTEAFF. The CDR3 DNA follows: TGTGCCAGCAGTATATGGGACAGGGGAACTGAAGCTTTCTTT.

This clonotype was counted only a few times. The rearrangement links TRBV29-1 to TRBJ2-5, with D tentatively TRBD2 (6 bases). Germline loops: CDR1 SQVTM, CDR2 ANQGSEA. The CDR3 extends over 12 amino acids. V was shortened by 8 bases and J by 4 bases, with 14 bases between the two germline ends. CDR3 bases: TGCAGCATGGGACTGCCTGGAGAGACCCAGTACTTC. It translates to CSMGLPGETQYF.

The J gene is TRBJ2-7, the V gene TRBV27; 7 bases match TRBD1. The junction had 4 bases not matched to a gene; V was cut back by 5 bases and J by 0 bases. There are 14 residues in the CDR3. The germline V gene encodes CDR1 MNHEY and CDR2 SMNVEV (reference sequence). CDR3 loop: CASSHRGVSYEQYF. The CDR3 coding sequence is TGTGCCAGCAGTCACAGGGGTGTCTCCTACGAGCAGTACTTC.

The chain's CDR3 is CASSAPTGLNYGYTF. The DNA of the CDR3 is TGCGCCAGCAGCGCCCCGACAGGCTTAAACTATGGCTACACCTTC. This sequence joins TRBV4-1 and TRBJ1-2; TRBD1 might be the D (6 bases). The CDR3 has 15 amino acids. Germline CDR1 reads MGHRA; CDR2 reads YSYEKL. V was cut by 5 bases and J by 2 bases, with 15 bases left in between.

The chain employs TRBV7-3 and TRBJ2-7; D not resolved. The V gene's germline CDR1 is SGHTA and CDR2 FQGTGA. CDR3 length: 16 residues. V lost 1 base and J 3 bases, leaving 16 bases between the germline ends. For the CDR3, the DNA is TGTGCCAGCAGCTTAAATTCTCACACCATTGGCTACGAGCAGTACTTC. It yields the protein CASSLNSHTIGYEQYF. The complete variable domain, with remaining parts taken from reference TRBV7-3 and TRBJ2-7, reads GAGVSQTPSNKVTEKGKYVELRCDPISGHTALYWYRQSLGQGPEFLIYFQGTGAADDSGLPNDRFFAVRPEGSVSTLKIQRTERGDSAVYLCASSLNSHTIGYEQYFGPGTRLTVT.

This clonotype was counted a few times. The chain combines TRBV12-3 or TRBV12-4 with TRBJ2-7; D is perhaps TRBD1 (6 bases). Trimming took 2 bases from V and 3 from J, leaving 26 bases between them. The CDR3 runs to 19 residues. CDR3 DNA sequence: TGTGCCAGCAGTTTAAACGTGTGGGGCCGACAGGTTGGGGACTACGAGCAGTACTTC. This translates into CASSLNVWGRQVGDYEQYF.

J is TRBJ2-1 and V is TRBV7-3, with 9 bases matching TRBD1. The V gene end was trimmed by 3 bases and the J gene end by 2 bases; junction bases not matched to a gene: 5. This CDR3 has 16 amino acids. CDR1 is SGHTA and CDR2 is FQGTGA in the germline V gene. The CDR3 nucleotides are TGTGCCAGCAGCTTTGACCGGGACAGGGCCTACAATGAGCAGTTCTTC. Amino acid sequence: CASSFDRDRAYNEQFF.

This chain joins TRBV27 and TRBJ2-1; 9 nucleotides match TRBD1. The CDR3 totals 16 residues. Germline assignment: CDR1 MNHEY and CDR2 SMNVEV (reference sequence). With V trimmed by 1 base and J by 6 bases, 7 bases remained unmatched. Here the CDR3 reads CASSLYYRGQSNEQFF. CDR3 sequence (DNA): TGTGCCAGCAGTTTATACTACAGGGGGCAATCCAATGAGCAGTTCTTC.

The chain uses TRBV20-1 and TRBJ2-1; 10 positions agree with TRBD2. This CDR3 is built from 13 residues. Germline CDR1 DFQATT, CDR2 SNEGSKA (reference sequence). With 6 bases clipped from V and 9 bases from J, the junction kept 8 bases outside the gene matches. CDR3 amino acids: CSAESSGRSEQFF. The CDR3 DNA follows: TGCAGTGCAGAGTCTAGCGGGAGAAGTGAGCAGTTCTTC.

For this clonotype: A much larger clone lies a single base off, so this may be a read error. The rearrangement joins TRBV29-1 to TRBJ2-4; 11 nucleotides line up with TRBD1. The CDR3 consists of 14 residues. CDR1 is SQVTM and CDR2 is ANQGSEA in the germline V gene. J gave up 9 bases and V 5 bases, and 9 bases lay outside the gene matches. DNA of the CDR3: TGCAGCGTTAAAGGGCAGGGGACAGGGGGCATTCAGTACTTC. It translates to CSVKGQGTGGIQYF.

This sequence joins TRBV20-1 and TRBJ2-1; D not certain. The CDR3 totals 13 residues. Trimming shortened V by 3 bases and J by 2 bases, and 8 bases separated the two germline ends. Germline V CDR1 and CDR2: DFQATT, SNEGSKA (reference sequence). CDR3 nucleotides: TGCAGTGCTAGCCGCAGTACCTACAATGAGCAGTTCTTC. Protein product: CSASRSTYNEQFF.

There are a few counts of this clonotype. V usage is TRBV7-9 and J usage is TRBJ2-7; unclear D gene. The CDR3 consists of 14 residues. V shed 1 base and J shed 3 bases, with 10 bases lying between them. CDR1 and CDR2 from the germline V gene are SEHNR and FQNEAQ (reference sequence). CDR3 sequence: CASSLGAANYEQYF. The CDR3 nucleotides read TGTGCCAGCAGCTTAGGAGCAGCAAACTACGAGCAGTACTTC.

V and J are TRBV29-1 and TRBJ2-3; 10 nucleotides align to TRBD2. V was pared by 5 bases and J by 2 bases, with 7 bases of the junction left unmatched. The V gene's germline CDR1 is SQVTM and CDR2 ANQGSEA. The CDR3 contains 15 residues. CDR3 in amino acids: CSVYPGTSATDTQYF. CDR3 sequence (DNA): TGCAGCGTTTACCCCGGGACTAGCGCCACAGATACGCAGTATTTT.

Only a few counts were recorded for this clonotype. J is TRBJ2-7 and V is TRBV29-1, with D possibly TRBD1 on 6 matching bases. Trimming cost V 4 bases and J 0 bases, with 19 bases left between them. CDR3 length: 16 residues. Germline V gene sequence: CDR1 SQVTM, CDR2 ANQGSEA. CDR3 nucleotides: TGCAGCGTTGCACACCGGACAGCCAAGAGCTCCTACGAGCAGTACTTC. Encoded protein: CSVAHRTAKSSYEQYF.

This rearrangement joins TRBV14 to TRBJ2-4, with 11 positions matching TRBD2. The better agreement between TRBJ2-7 and the DNA end casts doubt on the J call. This CDR3 has 19 residues. Germline CDR1 reads SGHDN; CDR2 reads FVKESK. CDR3 bases: TGTGCCAGCAGCCAAGGGAGGCCTAGCGGGAGGCCCCACTCCTACGAGCAGTACTTC. It is translated as CASSQGRPSGRPHSYEQYF.

This rearrangement joins TRBV5-1 to TRBJ2-5, with D maybe TRBD2 (6 bases). The ends were cut back, 4 bases at V and 0 bases at J, with 13 bases in the middle. The CDR3 is made up of 15 amino acids. From germline, CDR1 is SGHRS and CDR2 YFSETQ. The CDR3 reads CASSPSGQYQETQYF. CDR3 nucleotide sequence: TGCGCCAGCAGCCCGAGCGGGCAGTACCAAGAGACCCAGTACTTC.

V usage is TRBV7-9 and J usage is TRBJ2-5, with a possible D match to TRBD2 (6 bases). The germline CDR1 and CDR2 sequences are SEHNR and FQNEAQ (reference sequence). V dropped 6 bases and J dropped 3 bases, with 17 bases sitting between them. The CDR3 runs to 15 residues. CDR3 loop: CASRNFRGLKETQYF. CDR3 nucleotide sequence: TGTGCCAGCAGAAATTTCCGGGGGTTAAAAGAGACCCAGTACTTC.

The chain employs TRBV7-6 and TRBJ2-7, with TRBD1 identical over 11 bases. This CDR3 spans 17 amino acids. V lost 5 bases to trimming and J lost 3 bases; unmatched junction nucleotides: 12. Looked up from germline, CDR1 is SGHVS and CDR2 is FNYEAQ. The CDR3 region is CASSLKGPGQGGYEQYF. The CDR3 DNA reads TGTGCCAGCAGCCTAAAGGGTCCGGGACAGGGGGGCTACGAGCAGTACTTC.

DNA of the CDR3: TGCAGCGTTGAGGGGACAGGGTTCTACGAGCAGTACTTC. Protein: CSVEGTGFYEQYF. The V gene is TRBV29-1, the J gene TRBJ2-4; TRBD1 matches at 9 bases. The J call may be mistaken, given a closer DNA end match to TRBJ2-7. The germline V gene has CDR1 SQVTM and CDR2 ANQGSEA. The CDR3 totals 13 residues.

The CDR3 region has the DNA TGTGCCAGTAGTACGGCCAGCGGGGGTCCCCCCTACAATGAGCAGTTCTTC. It is translated as CASSTASGGPPYNEQFF. This chain uses TRBV19 with TRBJ2-1, with 8 bases matching TRBD2. The V segment lost 4 bases and the J segment 2 bases; nucleotides outside the gene matches: 10. The germline CDR1 and CDR2 sequences are LNHDA and SQIVND (reference sequence). This CDR3 comprises 17 residues.

This clonotype has just a few counts. The V call is TRBV7-9, the J call TRBJ1-2; D perhaps matches TRBD1 (5 bases). Germline V CDR1 and CDR2: SEHNR, FQNEAQ (reference sequence). The CDR3 length is 14 residues. V lost 4 bases and J 3 bases, leaving 12 bases between the germline ends. Here the CDR3 reads CASSWEPGHYGYTF. The CDR3 DNA follows: TGTGCCAGCAGCTGGGAGCCGGGACACTATGGCTACACCTTC.

This clonotype was recorded a few times. V and J are TRBV29-1 and TRBJ2-5; 7 nucleotides match TRBD1. Trimming cost V 4 bases and J 1 base; bases outside gene matches: 3. The germline gives CDR1 SQVTM, CDR2 ANQGSEA. The CDR3 length is 13 residues. The CDR3 DNA reads TGCAGCGTTGTGGGGGACAGCCAAGAGACCCAGTACTTC. Its translation is CSVVGDSQETQYF.

The chain recombines TRBV5-1 with TRBJ2-1; 12 bases match TRBD2. The J call may not be correct, given that the DNA end is closer to TRBJ2-7. The CDR3 is 17 residues long. Germline assignment: CDR1 SGHRS and CDR2 YFSETQ. CDR3 sequence: CASSLELAGGIYNEQYF. The CDR3, as DNA: TGCGCCAGCAGCTTGGAACTAGCGGGGGGTATCTACAATGAGCAGTACTTC.

This chain links TRBV6-2 or TRBV6-3 with TRBJ2-7, with D perhaps TRBD1 (5 bases). V was trimmed by 6 bases and J by 2 bases, leaving 11 bases between them. CDR3 length equals 13 residues. The germline V gene encodes CDR1 MNHEY and CDR2 SVGEGT. The CDR3 DNA reads TGTGCCAGCAGACCCGACAGTCCCTACGAGCAGTACTTC. It is translated as CASRPDSPYEQYF.

CDR3 coding DNA: TGTGCCAGTAGTATCGTCTATGGCTACACCTTC. It yields the protein CASSIVYGYTF. The chain employs TRBV19 and TRBJ1-2; D is uncertain. Trimming removed 3 bases at V and 4 bases at J, with 3 bases between. CDR1 LNHDA and CDR2 SQIVND come from the germline V gene (reference sequence). The CDR3 sequence is 11 residues long.

This clonotype showed up just a few times. The chain has TRBV29-1 and TRBJ2-7; D is unclear. This CDR3 contains 12 residues. Deletions cut 7 bases from V and 6 bases from J, with 16 bases between. The V gene's germline CDR1 is SQVTM and CDR2 ANQGSEA. DNA for the CDR3: TGCAGCGCTACGACGCTTGACGTCGAGCAGTACTTC. The encoded protein is CSATTLDVEQYF.

This clonotype was counted only a few times. The V gene is TRBV10-3, the J gene TRBJ2-6; tentatively, D is TRBD1 (5 bases). Germline CDR1 is ENHRY and CDR2 is SYGVKD. Trimming left V 5 bases short and J 2 bases short, with 10 bases between. The CDR3 length is 15 residues. CDR3 sequence reads: CAISQQVAGANVLTF. CDR3 DNA sequence: TGTGCCATCAGTCAACAGGTAGCTGGGGCCAACGTCCTGACTTTC.

This chain's CDR3 is CASSEAGRYNEQFF. In DNA form, the CDR3 reads TGTGCCAGCAGTGAAGCCGGGAGATACAATGAGCAGTTCTTC. The chain carries TRBV2 and TRBJ2-1; D is possibly TRBD2 (6 bases). The V gene's germline CDR1 is SNHLY and CDR2 FYNNEI. Trimming removed 0 bases from V and 4 bases from J, with 7 bases in between. This CDR3 is 14 amino acids long.

The chain carries TRBV7-9 and TRBJ1-1; no reliable D call. V was trimmed by 5 bases and J by 4 bases, leaving 11 bases between them. CDR1 is SEHNR and CDR2 is FQNEAQ in the germline V gene (reference sequence). The CDR3 sequence is 13 residues long. In DNA, the CDR3 is TGTGCCAGCAGCGAGCAACCTAGCACTGAAGCTTTCTTT. It is translated as CASSEQPSTEAFF. Based on the CDR3 plus reference TRBV7-9 and TRBJ1-1, the full variable domain is DTGVSQNPRHKITKRGQNVTFRCDPISEHNRLYWYRQTLGQGPEFLTYFQNEAQLEKSRLLSDRFSAERPKGSFSTLEIQRTEQGDSAMYLCASSEQPSTEAFFGQGTRLTVV.